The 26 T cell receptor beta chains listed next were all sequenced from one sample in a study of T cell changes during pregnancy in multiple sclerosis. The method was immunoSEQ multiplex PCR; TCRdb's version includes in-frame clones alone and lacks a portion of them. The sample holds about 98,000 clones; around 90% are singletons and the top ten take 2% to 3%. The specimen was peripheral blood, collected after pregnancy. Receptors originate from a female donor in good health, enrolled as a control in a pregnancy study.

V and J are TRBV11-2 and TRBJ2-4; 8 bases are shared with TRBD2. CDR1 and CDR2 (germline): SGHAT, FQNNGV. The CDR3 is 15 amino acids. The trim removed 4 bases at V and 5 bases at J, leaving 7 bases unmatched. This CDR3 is CASSSGGVRQNIQYF. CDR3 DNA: TGTGCCAGCAGCTCGGGAGGGGTTAGGCAAAACATTCAGTACTTC.

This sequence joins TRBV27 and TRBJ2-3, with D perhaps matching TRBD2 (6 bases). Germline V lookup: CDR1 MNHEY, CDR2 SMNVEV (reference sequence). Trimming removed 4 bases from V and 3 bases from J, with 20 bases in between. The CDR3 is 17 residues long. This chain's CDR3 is CASSSIIGGAGTDTQYF. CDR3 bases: TGTGCCAGCAGTTCCATTATCGGCGGGGCGGGTACAGATACGCAGTATTTT.

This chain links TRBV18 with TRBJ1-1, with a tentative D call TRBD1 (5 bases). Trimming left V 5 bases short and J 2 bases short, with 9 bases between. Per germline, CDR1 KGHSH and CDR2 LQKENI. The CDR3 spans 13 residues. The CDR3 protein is CASSKGANTEAFF. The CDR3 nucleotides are TGTGCCAGCTCAAAAGGGGCTAACACTGAAGCTTTCTTT. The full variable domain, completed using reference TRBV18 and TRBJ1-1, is NAGVMQNPRHLVRRRGQEARLRCSPMKGHSHVYWYRQLPEEGLKFMVYLQKENIIDESGMPKERFSAEFPKEGPSILRIQQVVRGDSAAYFCASSKGANTEAFFGQGTRLTVV.

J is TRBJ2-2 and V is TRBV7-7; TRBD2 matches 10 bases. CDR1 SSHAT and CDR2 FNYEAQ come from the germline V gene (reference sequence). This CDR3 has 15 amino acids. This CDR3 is CASGSGGARTGELFF. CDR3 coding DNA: TGTGCTAGCGGAAGCGGGGGGGCGAGGACCGGGGAGCTGTTTTTT. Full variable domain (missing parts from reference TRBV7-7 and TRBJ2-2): GAGVSQSPRYKVTKRGQDVTLRCDPISSHATLYWYQQALGQGPEFLTYFNYEAQPDKSGLPSDRFSAERPEGSISTLTIQRTEQRDSAMYRCASGSGGARTGELFFGEGSRLTVL.

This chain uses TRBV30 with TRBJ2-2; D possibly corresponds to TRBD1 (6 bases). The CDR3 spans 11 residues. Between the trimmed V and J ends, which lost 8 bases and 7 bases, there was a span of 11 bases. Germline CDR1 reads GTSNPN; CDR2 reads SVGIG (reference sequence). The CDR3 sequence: CAGTGSGELFF. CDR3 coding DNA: TGTGCCGGAACAGGGAGCGGGGAGCTGTTTTTT.

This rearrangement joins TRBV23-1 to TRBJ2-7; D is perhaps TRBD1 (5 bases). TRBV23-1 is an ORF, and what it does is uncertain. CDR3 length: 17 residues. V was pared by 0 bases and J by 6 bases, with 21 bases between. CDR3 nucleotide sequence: TGCGCCAGCAGTCAATCTCGGATAGGCCAGGGAAGAGGCGAGCAGTACTTC. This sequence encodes CASSQSRIGQGRGEQYF.

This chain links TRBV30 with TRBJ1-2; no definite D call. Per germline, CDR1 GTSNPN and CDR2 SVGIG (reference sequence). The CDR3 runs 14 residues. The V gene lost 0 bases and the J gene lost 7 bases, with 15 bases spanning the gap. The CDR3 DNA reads TGTGCCTGGAGTGTACGGGTCGGGGTAGGTGGCTACACCTTC. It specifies CAWSVRVGVGGYTF.

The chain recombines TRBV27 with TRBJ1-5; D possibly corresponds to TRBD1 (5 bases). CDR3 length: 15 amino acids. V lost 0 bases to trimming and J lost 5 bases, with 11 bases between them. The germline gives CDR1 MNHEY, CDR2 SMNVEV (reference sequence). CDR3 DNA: TGTGCCAGCAGTTTATCCAGACAGTCCCATCAGCCCCAGCATTTT. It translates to CASSLSRQSHQPQHF.

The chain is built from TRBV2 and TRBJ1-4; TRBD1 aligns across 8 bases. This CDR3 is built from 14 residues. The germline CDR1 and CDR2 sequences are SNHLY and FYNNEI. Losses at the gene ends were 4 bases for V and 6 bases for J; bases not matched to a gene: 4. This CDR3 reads CASSGLDRDEKLFF. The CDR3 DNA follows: TGTGCCAGCAGTGGACTGGACAGGGATGAAAAACTGTTTTTT.

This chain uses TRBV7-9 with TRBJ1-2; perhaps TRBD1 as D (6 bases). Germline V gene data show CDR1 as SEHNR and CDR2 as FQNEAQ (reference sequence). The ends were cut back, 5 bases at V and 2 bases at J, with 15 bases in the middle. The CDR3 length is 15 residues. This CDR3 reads CASSNPQGSNYGYTF. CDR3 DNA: TGTGCCAGCAGCAATCCCCAGGGGAGCAACTATGGCTACACCTTC.

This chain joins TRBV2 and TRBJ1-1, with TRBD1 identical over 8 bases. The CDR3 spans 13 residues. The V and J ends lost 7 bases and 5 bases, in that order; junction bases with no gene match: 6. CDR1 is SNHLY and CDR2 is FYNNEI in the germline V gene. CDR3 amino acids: CASKQDRETEAFF. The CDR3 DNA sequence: TGTGCCAGCAAACAGGACAGGGAAACTGAAGCTTTCTTT.

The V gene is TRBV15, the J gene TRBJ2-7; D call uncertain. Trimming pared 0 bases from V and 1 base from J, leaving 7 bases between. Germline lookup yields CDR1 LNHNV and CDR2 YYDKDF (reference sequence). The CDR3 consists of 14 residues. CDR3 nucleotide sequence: TGTGCCACCAGCAGAGATGATGCGTCCTACGAGCAGTACTTC. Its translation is CATSRDDASYEQYF. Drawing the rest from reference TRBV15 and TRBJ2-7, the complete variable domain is DAMVIQNPRYQVTQFGKPVTLSCSQTLNHNVMYWYQQKSSQAPKLLFHYYDKDFNNEADTPDNFQSRRPNTSFCFLDIRSPGLGDTAMYLCATSRDDASYEQYFGPGTRLTVT.

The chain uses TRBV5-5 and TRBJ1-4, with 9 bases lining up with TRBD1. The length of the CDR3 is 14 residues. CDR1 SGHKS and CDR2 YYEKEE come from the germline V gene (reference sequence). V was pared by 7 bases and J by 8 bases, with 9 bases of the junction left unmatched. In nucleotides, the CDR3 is TGTGCCAGCTTCAAACAGGGGGCGCGAGAAAAACTGTTTTTT. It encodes CASFKQGAREKLFF.

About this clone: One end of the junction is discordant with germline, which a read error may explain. The CDR3 DNA follows: TGTGCTAGCAGCTTCGGGACAGGGGCCTCAGATACGCAGTATTTT. Translation gives CASSFGTGASDTQYF. This sequence joins TRBV7-7 and TRBJ2-3, with TRBD1 matching over 10 bases. This CDR3 comprises 15 residues. Germline V gene lookup returns CDR1 SSHAT and CDR2 FNYEAQ (reference sequence).

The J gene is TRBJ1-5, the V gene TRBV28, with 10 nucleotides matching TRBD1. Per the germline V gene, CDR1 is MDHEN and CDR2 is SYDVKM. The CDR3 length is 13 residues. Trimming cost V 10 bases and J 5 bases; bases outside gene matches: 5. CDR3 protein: CATATGGYQPQHF. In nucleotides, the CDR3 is TGTGCCACCGCGACAGGGGGCTATCAGCCCCAGCATTTT.

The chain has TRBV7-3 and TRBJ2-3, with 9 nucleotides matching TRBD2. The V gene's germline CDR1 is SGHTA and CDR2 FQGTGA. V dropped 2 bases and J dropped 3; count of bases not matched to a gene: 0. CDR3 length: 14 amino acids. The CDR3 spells CASSLAGGTDTQYF. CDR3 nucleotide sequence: TGTGCCAGCAGCTTAGCGGGGGGGACAGATACGCAGTATTTT.

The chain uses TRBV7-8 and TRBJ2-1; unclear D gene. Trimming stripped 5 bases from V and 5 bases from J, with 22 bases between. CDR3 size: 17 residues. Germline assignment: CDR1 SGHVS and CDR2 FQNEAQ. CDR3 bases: TGTGCCAGCAGCCCCCTCCTGAGGCTCCATTCCGACAATGAGCAGTTCTTC. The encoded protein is CASSPLLRLHSDNEQFF.

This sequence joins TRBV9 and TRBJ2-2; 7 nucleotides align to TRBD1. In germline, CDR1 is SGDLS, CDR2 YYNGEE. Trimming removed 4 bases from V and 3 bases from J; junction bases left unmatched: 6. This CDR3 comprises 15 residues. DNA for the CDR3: TGTGCCAGCAGCCCGGATCAGGGGGACACCGGGGAGCTGTTTTTT. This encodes CASSPDQGDTGELFF.

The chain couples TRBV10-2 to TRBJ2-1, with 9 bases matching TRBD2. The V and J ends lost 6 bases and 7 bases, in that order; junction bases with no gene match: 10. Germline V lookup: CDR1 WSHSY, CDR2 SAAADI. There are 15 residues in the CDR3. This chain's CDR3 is CASSAGTSRINEQFF. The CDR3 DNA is TGCGCCAGCAGCGCCGGGACTAGCAGGATAAATGAGCAGTTCTTC.

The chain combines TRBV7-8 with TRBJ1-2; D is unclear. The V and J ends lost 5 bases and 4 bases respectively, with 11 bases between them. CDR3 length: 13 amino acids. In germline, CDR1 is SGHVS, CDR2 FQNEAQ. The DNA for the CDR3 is TGTGCCAGCAGCCCGGAGTCAGCCTATGGCTACACCTTC. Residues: CASSPESAYGYTF.

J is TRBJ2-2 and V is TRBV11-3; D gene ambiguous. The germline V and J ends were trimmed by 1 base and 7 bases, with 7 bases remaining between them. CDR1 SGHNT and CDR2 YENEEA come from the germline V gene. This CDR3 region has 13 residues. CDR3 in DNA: TGTGCCAGCAGCTTAGTGGGCAACGGGGAGCTGTTTTTT. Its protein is CASSLVGNGELFF.

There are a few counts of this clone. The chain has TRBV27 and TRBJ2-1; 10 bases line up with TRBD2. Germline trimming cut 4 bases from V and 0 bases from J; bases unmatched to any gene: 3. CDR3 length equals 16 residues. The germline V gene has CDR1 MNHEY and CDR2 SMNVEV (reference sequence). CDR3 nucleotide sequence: TGTGCCAGCAGTTCCCCTAGCGGGAGCTCCTACAATGAGCAGTTCTTC. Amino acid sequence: CASSSPSGSSYNEQFF.

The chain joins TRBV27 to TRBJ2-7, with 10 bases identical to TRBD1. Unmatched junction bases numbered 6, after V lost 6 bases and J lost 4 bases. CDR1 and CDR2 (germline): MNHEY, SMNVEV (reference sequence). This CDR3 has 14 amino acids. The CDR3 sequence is CASSNRQGAYEQYF. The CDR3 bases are TGTGCCAGCAGCAATCGACAGGGGGCGTACGAGCAGTACTTC.

The CDR3: CASSFQGSGELFF. CDR3 coding DNA: TGCGCCAGCAGCTTTCAGGGTTCCGGGGAGCTGTTTTTT. The V call is TRBV5-1, the J call TRBJ2-2; tentatively, D is TRBD1 (5 bases). Germline loops: CDR1 SGHRS, CDR2 YFSETQ. V lost 2 bases, J lost 6 bases, and 8 bases lay in between. This CDR3 contains 13 residues.

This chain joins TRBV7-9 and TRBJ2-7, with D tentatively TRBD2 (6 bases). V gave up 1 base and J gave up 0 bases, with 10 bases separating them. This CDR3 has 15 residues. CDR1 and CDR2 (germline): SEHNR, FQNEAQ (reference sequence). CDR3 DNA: TGTGCCAGCAGCTTAGGTGGGGGGAGCTCCTACGAGCAGTACTTC. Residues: CASSLGGGSSYEQYF.

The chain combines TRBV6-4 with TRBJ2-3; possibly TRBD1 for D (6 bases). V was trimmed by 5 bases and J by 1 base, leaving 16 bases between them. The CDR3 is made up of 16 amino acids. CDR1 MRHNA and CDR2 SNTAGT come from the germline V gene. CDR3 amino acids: CASSPEGGAGTDTQYF. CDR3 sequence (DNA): TGTGCCAGCAGTCCCGAAGGGGGAGCGGGCACAGATACGCAGTATTTT.